These T cell receptor beta chains were read from a single sample in a study of identical twins. One entry per CDR3 protein, called by TCRdb with MiXCR from the 5' RACE reads. The repertoire holds roughly 710,000 distinct CDR3 sequences, with 6% to 6.5% as singletons. The sequenced material came from naive T cells sorted from blood. The receptors derive from a man aged 18 to 29 in good health. Both conserved end residues are part of each CDR3. Fields, in order: clone size, V gene, D gene, J gene, CDR3 length, CDR3 DNA, CDR3 protein. A D gene is named only where the DNA matches it firmly. Size tells how often a clone was seen (once, few, many) or the class of an expanded clone, and some rows leave it out.

>many|TRBV5-1|-|TRBJ1-2|12
TGCGCCAGCAGCTTGCAGGGCTATGGCTACACCTTC
CASSLQGYGYTF
>few|TRBV19|-|TRBJ1-5|16
TGTGCCAGTAACATCCGCGGGTTTTCTAGCAATCAGCCCCAGCATTTT
CASNIRGFSSNQPQHF
>many|TRBV7-9|-|TRBJ1-4|15
TGTGCCAGCAGCTTAGTAGGGGACGCTAATGAAAAACTGTTTTTT
CASSLVGDANEKLFF
>many|TRBV15|TRBD2|TRBJ2-5|15
TGTGCCACCAGCAGAGAAAGACTAGCCCAAGAGACCCAGTACTTC
CATSRERLAQETQYF
>many|TRBV5-1|-|TRBJ2-7|15
TGCGCCAGCAGCTTGGCCGGGGCGGTCTCCTACGAGCAGTACTTC
CASSLAGAVSYEQYF
>many|TRBV18|-|TRBJ2-1|14
TGTGCCAGCTCACTAACTGGCGGGATGGATGAGCAGTTCTTC
CASSLTGGMDEQFF
>-|TRBV12-5|-|TRBJ2-2|17
TGTGCTAGTGGTTTTCCCCGACTAGGAATGAACACCGGGGAGCTGTTTTTT
CASGFPRLGMNTGELFF
>many|TRBV3-1|-|TRBJ1-6|15
TGTGCCAGCAGCCAAGATATGGCCGTTAATTCACCCCTCCACTTT
CASSQDMAVNSPLHF
>many|TRBV6-1|TRBD1|TRBJ2-7|13
TGTGCCAGCAATCGGGACAGGTTTTACGAGCAGTACTTC
CASNRDRFYEQYF
>few|TRBV11-3|-|TRBJ2-1|14
TGTGCCAGCAGCCCCATGGGGTCCTACAATGAGCAGTTCTTC
CASSPMGSYNEQFF
>many|TRBV15|-|TRBJ2-2|14
TGTGCCACCAGCAGAGATCGGCGAATCGGGGAGCTGTTTTTT
CATSRDRRIGELFF
>-|TRBV30|-|TRBJ2-7|14
TGTGCCTGGAGTCCTGGAAGGAGATCCTACGAGCAGTACTTC
CAWSPGRRSYEQYF
>-|TRBV15|TRBD1|TRBJ1-3|15
TGTGCCACCAGCAAAGACAGGGGCTCTGGAAACACCATATATTTT
CATSKDRGSGNTIYF
>-|TRBV18|-|TRBJ1-1|13
TGTGCCAGCTCACCAGTGTCGGACAGAGAAGCTTTCTTT
CASSPVSDREAFF
>few|TRBV6-1|-|TRBJ2-7|15
TGTGCCAGCATTCCGGGCCCCTCCGGGAACTACGAGCAGTACTTC
CASIPGPSGNYEQYF
>few|TRBV12-3/TRBV12-4|-|TRBJ2-2|16
TGTGCCAGCAGTTCCCAGAGGGGCAGGGAAGCCGGGGAGCTGTTTTTT
CASSSQRGREAGELFF
>few|TRBV11-2|TRBD1|TRBJ2-5|14
TGTGCCAGCACCGAAGGGACAGGGAAAGAGACCCAGTACTTC
CASTEGTGKETQYF
>few|TRBV7-2|TRBD2|TRBJ2-7|15
TGTGCCAGCAGCTTAGACACTAGCGGGAGCTCCGAGCAGTACTTC
CASSLDTSGSSEQYF
>-|TRBV2|-|TRBJ2-1|15
TGTGCCAGCAGTAGGGGCGAGTCCCCCAATGATGAGCAGTTCTTC
CASSRGESPNDEQFF
>-|TRBV6-5|-|TRBJ2-2|11
TGTGCCAGCAAGTCAACCGGGGAGCTGTTTTTT
CASKSTGELFF
>many|TRBV25-1|TRBD1|TRBJ2-1|12
TGTGCCAGTGGGACAGGGGCCCATGAGCAGTTCTTC
CASGTGAHEQFF
>-|TRBV5-1|-|TRBJ2-6|16
TGCGCCAGCAGCTTTCCCGACAGCTCTGGGGCCAACGTCCTGACTTTC
CASSFPDSSGANVLTF
>many|TRBV20-1|TRBD1|TRBJ1-5|13
TGCAGTGCTAGCGGCAGGGGGAATCAGCCCCAGCATTTT
CSASGRGNQPQHF
>many|TRBV5-1|TRBD2|TRBJ2-1|18
TGCGCCAGCAGCTTGGCTAGGGCAAGCGGGATGTCCTACAATGAGCAGTTCTTC
CASSLARASGMSYNEQFF
>many|TRBV9|-|TRBJ2-7|15
TGTGCCAGCAGCGTAGGTAGTTTTAGCTCCTACGAGCAGTACTTC
CASSVGSFSSYEQYF
>many|TRBV9|-|TRBJ2-1|13
TGTGCCAGCAGCGTCGGACCTCTTAATGAGCAGTTCTTC
CASSVGPLNEQFF
>few|TRBV5-1|TRBD1|TRBJ2-6|19
TGCGCCAGCAGCTTTCCCAGGGGACAGCGTTCCTCTGGGGCCAACGTCCTGACTTTC
CASSFPRGQRSSGANVLTF
>many|TRBV6-5|TRBD1|TRBJ1-6|16
TGTGCCAGCAGATACACAGCGACAGGGGATAATTCACCCCTCCACTTT
CASRYTATGDNSPLHF
>many|TRBV12-3/TRBV12-4|TRBD2|TRBJ2-1|15
TGTGCCAGCAGCCAGGGAGGGGCGCTTTACAATGAGCAGTTCTTC
CASSQGGALYNEQFF
>many|TRBV12-3/TRBV12-4|TRBD1|TRBJ2-5|16
TGTGCCAGCAGTTTAGGGACAGGGGCCTCCAGGGAGACCCAGTACTTC
CASSLGTGASRETQYF
>few|TRBV18|TRBD2|TRBJ2-1|17
TGTGCCAGCTCACCACCGACTAGCGGTCCTCCTTTCAATGAGCAGTTCTTC
CASSPPTSGPPFNEQFF
>many|TRBV12-3/TRBV12-4|-|TRBJ2-3|14
TGTGCCAGCAGTTTCGCGGTATCGGGAGATACGCAGTATTTT
CASSFAVSGDTQYF
>many|TRBV7-2|TRBD2|TRBJ2-7|15
TGTGCCAGCAGACGGACTAGCGGGAGTGCCAACGAGCAGTACTTC
CASRRTSGSANEQYF
>-|TRBV10-3|-|TRBJ2-4|14
TGTGCCATCAGCCCCGGGACACCGGAAAACATTCAGTACTTC
CAISPGTPENIQYF
>many|TRBV20-1|TRBD1|TRBJ1-1|12
TGCAGTGCTAAAGACAGGGGGCTGTCAGCTTTCTTT
CSAKDRGLSAFF
>few|TRBV3-1|TRBD2|TRBJ2-2|18
TGTGCCAGCAGCCAAGAGGACGGGAGGAGGAGACGGACCGGGGAGCTGTTTTTT
CASSQEDGRRRRTGELFF
>many|TRBV20-1|TRBD2|TRBJ2-5|20
TGCAGTGCTAGAGATCTAGGACTAGTCTTAGACGCTCGGAGGGAAGAGACCCAGTACTTC
CSARDLGLVLDARREETQYF
>many|TRBV30|TRBD2|TRBJ2-1|14
TGTGCCTGGACGAGCGGGAGGCCGAACAATGAGCAGTTCTTC
CAWTSGRPNNEQFF
>few|TRBV5-6|-|TRBJ2-5|17
TGTGCCAGCAGCTTGATGGTTCGGACATCGGGAGTGGAGACCCAGTACTTC
CASSLMVRTSGVETQYF
>many|TRBV6-5|-|TRBJ2-3|12
TGTGCCGCGGGTCTCAAGACAGATACGCAGTATTTT
CAAGLKTDTQYF
>few|TRBV5-1|-|TRBJ2-3|14
TGCGCCAGCAGCTCCTACGTTGGCCCAGATACGCAGTATTTT
CASSSYVGPDTQYF
>many|TRBV6-5|-|TRBJ1-6|12
TGTGCCAGCAGTTACCACAATTCACCCCTCCACTTT
CASSYHNSPLHF